This T cell receptor beta chain originates from a study of CXCR3-negative and CXCR3-positive naive CD8 T cells. The authors made the TRB cDNA libraries by 5' RACE using UMI labels. Each CDR3 protein gets one entry in TCRdb, which reprocessed the 5' RACE reads and gives no DNA. Reported are about 57,000 distinct CDR3 sequences; the ten largest clones contain 23%. The CDR3 covers 15 residues. The germline CDR1 and CDR2 sequences are SGHVS and FQNEAQ. The chain joins TRBV7-8 to TRBJ2-7; the TCRdb D gene call, TRBD2, has no DNA to confirm it. The sequence came from a human donor in good health. Some clones in this sample may be carry-over from other donors' samples. The material sequenced was memory CD8+ T cells from blood. The CDR3 reads CASSLGLPMAYEQYF.